This TCR beta chain was documented in a study of blood T cell repertoires in COVID-19. CDR3 length: 16 amino acids. The germline V gene encodes CDR1 SGHKS and CDR2 YYEKEE (reference sequence). Trimming removed 1 base at V and 5 bases at J, with 15 bases between. Only in-frame clones appear in the TCRdb table, and some are missing; sequencing was by immunoSEQ multiplex PCR. Here the sample spans some 180,000 clones, 83% being singletons. The J gene is TRBJ1-4, the V gene TRBV5-5; D is ambiguous. This clonotype was sampled from a woman of 80 years or more with acute or convalescent COVID-19. Sequenced input: peripheral blood. The CDR3 region is CASSLSVVGGNEKLFF. CDR3 in DNA: TGTGCCAGCAGCTTGTCCGTTGTCGGAGGGAATGAAAAACTGTTTTTT.